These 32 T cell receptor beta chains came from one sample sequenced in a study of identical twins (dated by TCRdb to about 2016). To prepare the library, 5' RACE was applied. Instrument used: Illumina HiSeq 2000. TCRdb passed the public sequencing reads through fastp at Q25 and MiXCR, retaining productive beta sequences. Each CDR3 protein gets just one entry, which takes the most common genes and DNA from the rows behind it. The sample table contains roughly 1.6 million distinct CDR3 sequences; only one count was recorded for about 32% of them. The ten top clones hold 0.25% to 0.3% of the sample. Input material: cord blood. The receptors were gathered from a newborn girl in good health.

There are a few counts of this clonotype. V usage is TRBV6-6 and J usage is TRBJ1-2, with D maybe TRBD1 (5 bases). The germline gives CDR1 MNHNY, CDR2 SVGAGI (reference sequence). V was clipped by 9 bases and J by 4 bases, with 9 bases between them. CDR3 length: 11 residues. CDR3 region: CASGDGYGYTF. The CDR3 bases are TGTGCCAGTGGGGACGGCTATGGCTACACCTTC.

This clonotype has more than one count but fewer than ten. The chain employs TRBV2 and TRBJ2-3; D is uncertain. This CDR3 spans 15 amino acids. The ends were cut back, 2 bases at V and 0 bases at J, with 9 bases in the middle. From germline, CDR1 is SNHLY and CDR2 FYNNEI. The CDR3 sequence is CASSESTASTDTQYF. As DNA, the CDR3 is TGTGCCAGCAGTGAATCCACAGCTAGCACAGATACGCAGTATTTT. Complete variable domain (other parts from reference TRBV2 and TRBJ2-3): EPEVTQTPSHQVTQMGQEVILRCVPISNHLYFYWYRQILGQKVEFLVSFYNNEISEKSEIFDDQFSVERPDGSNFTLKIRSTKLEDSAMYFCASSESTASTDTQYFGPGTRLTVL.

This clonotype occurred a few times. The CDR3 DNA is TGTGCCAGCAGTTGGGGGGGACAGGGCTCCTACAATGAGCAGTTCTTC. Amino acid sequence: CASSWGGQGSYNEQFF. The chain carries TRBV28 and TRBJ2-1; 9 bases agree with TRBD1. Germline V gene data show CDR1 as MDHEN and CDR2 as SYDVKM. The length of the CDR3 is 16 residues. Unmatched junction bases numbered 4, after V lost 4 bases and J lost 0 bases.

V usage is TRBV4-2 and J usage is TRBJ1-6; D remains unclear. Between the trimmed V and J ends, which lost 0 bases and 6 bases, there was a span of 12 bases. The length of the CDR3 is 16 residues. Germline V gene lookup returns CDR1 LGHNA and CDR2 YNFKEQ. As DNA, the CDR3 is TGTGCCAGCAGCCAAGAGTTATTCGGAATTAATTCACCCCTCCACTTT. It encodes CASSQELFGINSPLHF.

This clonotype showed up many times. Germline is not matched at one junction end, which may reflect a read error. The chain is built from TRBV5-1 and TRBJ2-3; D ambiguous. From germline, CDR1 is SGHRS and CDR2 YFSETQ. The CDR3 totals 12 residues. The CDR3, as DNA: TGTGCCAGCAGCTTAGAAGGGGATACGCAGTATTTT. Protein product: CASSLEGDTQYF.

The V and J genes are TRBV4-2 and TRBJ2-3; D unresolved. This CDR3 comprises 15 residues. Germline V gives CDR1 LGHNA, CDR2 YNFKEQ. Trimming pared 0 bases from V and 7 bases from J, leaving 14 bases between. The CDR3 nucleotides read TGTGCCAGCAGCCAAGACTTTTACGGCAGCAATACGCAGTATTTT. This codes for CASSQDFYGSNTQYF.

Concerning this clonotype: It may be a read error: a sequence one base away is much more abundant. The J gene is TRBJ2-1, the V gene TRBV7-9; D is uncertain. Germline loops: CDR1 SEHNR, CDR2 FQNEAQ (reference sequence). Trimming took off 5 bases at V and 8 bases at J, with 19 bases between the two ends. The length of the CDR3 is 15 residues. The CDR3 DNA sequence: TGTGCCAGCAGCCCAGGATCGACGGTATACGATGAGCAGTTCTTC. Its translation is CASSPGSTVYDEQFF.

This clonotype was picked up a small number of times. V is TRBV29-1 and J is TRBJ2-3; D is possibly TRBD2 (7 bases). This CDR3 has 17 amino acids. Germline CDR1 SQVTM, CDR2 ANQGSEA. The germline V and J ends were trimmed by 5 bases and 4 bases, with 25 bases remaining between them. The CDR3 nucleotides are TGCAGCGTTTCAACAGGGTTCGTGGCGGGAGCGGCAGATACGCAGTATTTT. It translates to CSVSTGFVAGAADTQYF.

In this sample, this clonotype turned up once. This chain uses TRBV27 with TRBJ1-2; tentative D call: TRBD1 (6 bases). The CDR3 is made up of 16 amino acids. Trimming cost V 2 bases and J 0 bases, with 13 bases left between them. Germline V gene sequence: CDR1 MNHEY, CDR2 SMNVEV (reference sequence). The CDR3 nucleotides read TGTGCCAGCAGTTTAAGGGGGGACGATCCTAACTATGGCTACACCTTC. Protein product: CASSLRGDDPNYGYTF.

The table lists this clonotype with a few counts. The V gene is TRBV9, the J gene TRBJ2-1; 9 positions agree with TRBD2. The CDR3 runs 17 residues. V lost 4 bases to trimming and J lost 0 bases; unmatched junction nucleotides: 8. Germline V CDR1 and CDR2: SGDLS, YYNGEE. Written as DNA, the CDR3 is TGTGCCAGCAGCCAAAAGAGCGGGAGGAGCTCCTACAATGAGCAGTTCTTC. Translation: CASSQKSGRSSYNEQFF. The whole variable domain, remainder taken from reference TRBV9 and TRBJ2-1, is DSGVTQTPKHLITATGQRVTLRCSPRSGDLSVYWYQQSLDQGLQFLIQYYNGEERAKGNILERFSAQQFPDLHSELNLSSLELGDSALYFCASSQKSGRSSYNEQFFGPGTRLTVL.

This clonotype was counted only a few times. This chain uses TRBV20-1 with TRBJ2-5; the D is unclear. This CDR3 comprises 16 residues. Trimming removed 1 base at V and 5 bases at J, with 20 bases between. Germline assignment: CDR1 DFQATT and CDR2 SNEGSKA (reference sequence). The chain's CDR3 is CSARAYTDLRRETQYF. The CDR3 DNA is TGCAGTGCTAGAGCATATACAGATCTCCGTAGGGAGACCCAGTACTTC.

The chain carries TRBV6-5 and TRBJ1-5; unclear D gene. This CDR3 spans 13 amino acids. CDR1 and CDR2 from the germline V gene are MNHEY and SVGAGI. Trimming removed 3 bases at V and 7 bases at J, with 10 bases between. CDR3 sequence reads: CASSYAAGQPQHF. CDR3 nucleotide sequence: TGTGCCAGCAGTTATGCTGCAGGACAGCCCCAGCATTTT.

This CDR3 is CASSAVAGKETQYF. DNA of the CDR3: TGTGCCAGCAGTGCGGTCGCAGGAAAAGAGACCCAGTACTTC. The V gene is TRBV6-1, the J gene TRBJ2-5; no clear D gene. Deletions cut 4 bases from V and 3 bases from J, with 12 bases between. The V gene's germline CDR1 is MNHNS and CDR2 SASEGT. This CDR3 has 14 residues.

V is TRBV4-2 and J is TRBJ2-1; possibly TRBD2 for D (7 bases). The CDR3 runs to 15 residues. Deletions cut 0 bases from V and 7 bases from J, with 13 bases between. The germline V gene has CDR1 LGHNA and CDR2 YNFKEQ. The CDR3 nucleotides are TGTGCCAGCAGCCAAGAGGGGGGGCCAGGTAATGAGCAGTTCTTC. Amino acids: CASSQEGGPGNEQFF.

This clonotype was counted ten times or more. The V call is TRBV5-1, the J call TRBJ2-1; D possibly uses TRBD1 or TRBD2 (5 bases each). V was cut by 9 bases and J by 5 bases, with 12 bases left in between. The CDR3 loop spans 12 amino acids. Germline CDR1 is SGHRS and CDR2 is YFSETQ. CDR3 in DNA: TGCGCCACGAGAGAGGGACACAATGAGCAGTTCTTC. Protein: CATREGHNEQFF.

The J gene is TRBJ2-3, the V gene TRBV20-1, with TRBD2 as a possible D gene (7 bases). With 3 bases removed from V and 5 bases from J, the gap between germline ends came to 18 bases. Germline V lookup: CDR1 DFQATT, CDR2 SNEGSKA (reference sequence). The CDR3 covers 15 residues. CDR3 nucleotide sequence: TGCAGTGCTAGCCGACGGGGGGCCCCTCGAGATACGCAGTATTTT. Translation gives CSASRRGAPRDTQYF.

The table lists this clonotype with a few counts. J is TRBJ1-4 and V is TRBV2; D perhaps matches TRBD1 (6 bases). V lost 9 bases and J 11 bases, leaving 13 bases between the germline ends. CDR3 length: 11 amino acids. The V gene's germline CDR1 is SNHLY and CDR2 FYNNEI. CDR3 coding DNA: TGTGCCAGTCGACAGGACGGGAAACTGTTTTTT. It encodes CASRQDGKLFF.

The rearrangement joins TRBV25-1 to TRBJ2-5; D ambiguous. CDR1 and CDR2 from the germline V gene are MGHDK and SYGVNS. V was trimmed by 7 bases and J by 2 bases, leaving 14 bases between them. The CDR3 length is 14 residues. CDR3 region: CASTHRPPQETQYF. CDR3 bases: TGTGCCAGCACCCATAGACCGCCGCAAGAGACCCAGTACTTC.

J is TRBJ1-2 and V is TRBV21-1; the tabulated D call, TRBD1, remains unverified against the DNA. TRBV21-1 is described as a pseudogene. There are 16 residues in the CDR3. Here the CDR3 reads CASSKLGQGRRYGYTF. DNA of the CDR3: TGTGCCAGCAGCAAACTCGGACAGGGGAGGAGGTATGGCTACACCTTC.

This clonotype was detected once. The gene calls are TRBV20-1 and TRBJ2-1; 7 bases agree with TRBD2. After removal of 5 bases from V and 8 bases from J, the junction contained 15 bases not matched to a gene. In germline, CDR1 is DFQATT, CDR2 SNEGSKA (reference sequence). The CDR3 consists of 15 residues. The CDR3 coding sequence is TGCAGTGCTTGCAGGGCGGGGTCTAGCGGAGATGAGCAGTTCTTC. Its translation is CSACRAGSSGDEQFF.

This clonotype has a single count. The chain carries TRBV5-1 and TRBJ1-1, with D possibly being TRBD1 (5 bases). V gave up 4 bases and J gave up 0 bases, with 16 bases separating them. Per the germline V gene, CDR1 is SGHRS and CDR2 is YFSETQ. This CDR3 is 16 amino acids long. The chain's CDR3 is CASSKGWDGMNTEAFF. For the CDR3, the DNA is TGCGCCAGCAGCAAAGGGTGGGACGGGATGAACACTGAAGCTTTCTTT.

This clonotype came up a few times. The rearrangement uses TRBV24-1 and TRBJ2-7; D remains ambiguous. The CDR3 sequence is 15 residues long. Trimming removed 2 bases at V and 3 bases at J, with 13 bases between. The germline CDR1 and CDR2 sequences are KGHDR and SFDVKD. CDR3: CATSDSTSQNYEQYF. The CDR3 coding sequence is TGTGCCACCAGTGATTCCACTTCGCAGAACTACGAGCAGTACTTC.

The CDR3 DNA is TGTGCCAGCAGTCCTAGCTCGGGACTAGTCTACGAGCAGTACTTC. Protein: CASSPSSGLVYEQYF. The gene calls are TRBV6-5 and TRBJ2-7, with TRBD2 identical over 8 bases. Trimming at V came to 5 bases and at J to 3 bases, leaving 9 bases not matched to a gene. Germline-derived CDR1 and CDR2 are MNHEY and SVGAGI. The CDR3 sequence is 15 residues long.

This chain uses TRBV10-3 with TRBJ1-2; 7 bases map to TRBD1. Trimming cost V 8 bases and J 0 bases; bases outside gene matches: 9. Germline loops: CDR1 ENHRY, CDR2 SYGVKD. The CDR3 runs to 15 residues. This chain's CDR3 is CAIFGATGTNYGYTF. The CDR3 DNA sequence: TGTGCCATCTTTGGAGCGACAGGGACTAACTATGGCTACACCTTC.

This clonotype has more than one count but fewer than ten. The CDR3 DNA is TGTGCCAGCAATAGGGCTTCGTCGTCCGGGGAGCTGTTTTTT. It is translated as CASNRASSSGELFF. The chain uses TRBV28 and TRBJ2-2; D is unresolved. Germline V gives CDR1 MDHEN, CDR2 SYDVKM. Trimming took off 7 bases at V and 6 bases at J, with 15 bases between the two ends. The CDR3 totals 14 residues.

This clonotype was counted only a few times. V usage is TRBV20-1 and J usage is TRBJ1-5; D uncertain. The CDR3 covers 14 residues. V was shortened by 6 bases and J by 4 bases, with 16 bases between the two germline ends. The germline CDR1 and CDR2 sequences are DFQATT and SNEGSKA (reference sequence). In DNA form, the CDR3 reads TGCAGTGCCAAGAGGACGGCTTTTAATCAGCCCCAGCATTTT. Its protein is CSAKRTAFNQPQHF.

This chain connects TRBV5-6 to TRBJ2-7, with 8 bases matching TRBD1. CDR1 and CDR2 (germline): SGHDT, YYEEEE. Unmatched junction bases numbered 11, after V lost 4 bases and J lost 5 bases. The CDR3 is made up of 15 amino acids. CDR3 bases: TGTGCCAGCAGCCGGACAGGGTTCTCGTTTAACGAGCAGTACTTC. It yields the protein CASSRTGFSFNEQYF. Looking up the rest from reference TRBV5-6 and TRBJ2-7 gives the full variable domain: DAGVTQSPTHLIKTRGQQVTLRCSPKSGHDTVSWYQQALGQGPQFIFQYYEEEERQRGNFPDRFSGHQFPNYSSELNVNALLLGDSALYLCASSRTGFSFNEQYFGPGTRLTVT.

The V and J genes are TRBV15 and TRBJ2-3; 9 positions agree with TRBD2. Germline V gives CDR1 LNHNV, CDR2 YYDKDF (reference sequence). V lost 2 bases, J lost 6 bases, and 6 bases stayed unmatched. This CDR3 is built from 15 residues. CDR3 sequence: CATSRFSGSGDTQYF. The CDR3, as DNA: TGTGCCACCAGCAGATTTAGCGGGAGTGGTGATACGCAGTATTTT.

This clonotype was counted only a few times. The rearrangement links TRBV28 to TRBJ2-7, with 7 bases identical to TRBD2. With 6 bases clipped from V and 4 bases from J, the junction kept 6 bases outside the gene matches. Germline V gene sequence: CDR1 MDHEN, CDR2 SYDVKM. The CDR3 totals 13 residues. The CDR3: CASRPGLSYEQYF. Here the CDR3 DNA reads TGTGCCAGCAGGCCGGGACTAAGTTACGAGCAGTACTTC.

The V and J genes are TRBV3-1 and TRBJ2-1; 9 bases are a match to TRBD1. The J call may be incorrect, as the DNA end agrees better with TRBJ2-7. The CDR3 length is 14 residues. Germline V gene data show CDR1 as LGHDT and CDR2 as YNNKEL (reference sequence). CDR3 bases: TGTGCCAGCAGCTCCACGGACAGGGGCCACGAGCAGTACTTC. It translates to CASSSTDRGHEQYF.

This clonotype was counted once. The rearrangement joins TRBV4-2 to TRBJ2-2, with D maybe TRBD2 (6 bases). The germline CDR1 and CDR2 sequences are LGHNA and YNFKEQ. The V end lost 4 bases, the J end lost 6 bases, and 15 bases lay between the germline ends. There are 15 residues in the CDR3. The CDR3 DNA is TGTGCCAGCAGCCCCCGGGACTGGGAGTCCGGGGAGCTGTTTTTT. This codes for CASSPRDWESGELFF.

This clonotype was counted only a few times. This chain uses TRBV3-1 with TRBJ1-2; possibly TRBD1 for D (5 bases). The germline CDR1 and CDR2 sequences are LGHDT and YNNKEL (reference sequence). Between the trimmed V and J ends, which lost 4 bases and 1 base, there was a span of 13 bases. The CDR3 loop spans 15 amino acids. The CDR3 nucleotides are TGTGCCAGCAGCCCGCGCCCTGACAGTAACTATGGCTACACCTTC. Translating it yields CASSPRPDSNYGYTF.